The 31 T cell receptor beta chains listed next were all sequenced from one sample in a study of PD-L1 blockade in urothelial cancer. Some clones are missing from TCRdb's copy, which holds only in-frame ones; the method was immunoSEQ multiplex PCR. The table includes about 55,000 clones, 60% to 85% detected once. Sequencing was performed on PBMCs, taken around atezolizumab (anti-PD-L1) treatment. These receptors were obtained from a man between 65 and 79 years old with urothelial cancer.

A few counts support this clone. The chain uses TRBV6-6 and TRBJ1-3; maybe TRBD1 (6 bases). Germline lookup yields CDR1 MNHNY and CDR2 SVGAGI (reference sequence). The CDR3 is made up of 12 amino acids. V was pared by 8 bases and J by 5 bases, with 10 bases between. CDR3 DNA sequence: TGTGCCAGCCACAGGGAAAGAAACACCATATATTTT. It translates to CASHRERNTIYF.

The chain has TRBV29-1 and TRBJ1-1; maybe TRBD1 (5 bases). V shed 6 bases and J shed 1 base, with 9 bases lying between them. Germline lookup yields CDR1 SQVTM and CDR2 ANQGSEA. This CDR3 has 12 amino acids. CDR3 sequence reads: CSVLTGNTEAFF. As DNA, the CDR3 is TGCAGCGTCCTTACAGGGAACACTGAAGCTTTCTTT.

V gene TRBV19 combines with J gene TRBJ1-5; the D is unclear. The CDR3 length is 21 residues. The germline V gene encodes CDR1 LNHDA and CDR2 SQIVND (reference sequence). Trimming left V 8 bases short and J 0 bases short, with 32 bases between. Here the CDR3 DNA reads TGTGCCAGTTACCCTTTAACCGGAGGACCGGGAGCACTATATAGCAATCAGCCCCAGCATTTT. Amino acids: CASYPLTGGPGALYSNQPQHF.

V is TRBV6-1 and J is TRBJ2-7; a weak D match, TRBD1 (6 bases). Germline V gene sequence: CDR1 MNHNS, CDR2 SASEGT. The germline V and J ends were trimmed by 2 bases and 0 bases, with 17 bases remaining between them. The CDR3 is 17 amino acids. CDR3 amino acids: CASSEPRWGRVSYEQYF. CDR3 coding DNA: TGTGCCAGCAGTGAACCACGCTGGGGGCGCGTCTCCTACGAGCAGTACTTC.

This chain uses TRBV27 with TRBJ2-2, with 10 nucleotides matching TRBD2. This CDR3 has 18 amino acids. J lost 3 bases, V lost 6 bases, and 13 bases had no gene match. Germline CDR1 and CDR2: MNHEY and SMNVEV (reference sequence). CDR3 in amino acids: CASSPRAPSGGYTGELFF. CDR3 bases: TGTGCCAGCAGCCCCCGAGCACCTAGCGGGGGTTACACCGGGGAGCTGTTTTTT.

The chain joins TRBV5-1 to TRBJ2-1, with D perhaps TRBD1 (6 bases). The CDR3 covers 16 residues. The V and J ends lost 4 bases and 1 base respectively, with 15 bases between them. Germline V CDR1 and CDR2: SGHRS, YFSETQ. The CDR3 loop reads CASSVDSSPSYNEQFF. In nucleotides, the CDR3 is TGCGCCAGCAGCGTGGACAGTTCACCGTCCTACAATGAGCAGTTCTTC.

The V and J genes are TRBV7-9 and TRBJ2-7; D is unclear. CDR1 and CDR2 (germline): SEHNR, FQNEAQ (reference sequence). This CDR3 has 12 amino acids. V lost 4 bases and J lost 9, with 13 bases in between. For the CDR3, the DNA is TGTGCCAGCAGCTCCGGTGTCCCCCGGCAGTACTTC. The encoded protein is CASSSGVPRQYF.

This chain links TRBV5-5 with TRBJ2-3; D not resolved. Germline assignment: CDR1 SGHKS and CDR2 YYEKEE (reference sequence). Trimming removed 1 base at V and 0 bases at J, with 6 bases between. This CDR3 has 14 residues. The CDR3 DNA reads as TGTGCCAGCAGCTTGCTCCCTAGCACAGATACGCAGTATTTT. Encoded protein: CASSLLPSTDTQYF.

The gene calls are TRBV7-2 and TRBJ1-2; TRBD1 is a possible D gene (5 bases). This CDR3 contains 12 residues. The germline V gene has CDR1 SGHTA and CDR2 FQGNSA. Trimming cost V 5 bases and J 4 bases, with 8 bases left between them. This CDR3 reads CASSDQGYGYTF. The CDR3 DNA reads as TGTGCCAGCAGCGACCAGGGCTATGGCTACACCTTC.

The V and J genes are TRBV5-1 and TRBJ2-7; a possible D gene is TRBD1 (5 bases). CDR3 length equals 13 residues. Germline CDR1 is SGHRS and CDR2 is YFSETQ. Trimming removed 3 bases at V and 4 bases at J, with 11 bases between. The CDR3 region is CASSSSDSYEQYF. Here the CDR3 DNA reads TGCGCCAGCAGCTCTTCTGACAGTTACGAGCAGTACTTC.

The gene calls are TRBV28 and TRBJ1-5, with TRBD1 matching over 8 bases. The trim removed 3 bases at V and 3 bases at J, leaving 4 bases unmatched. The germline V gene has CDR1 MDHEN and CDR2 SYDVKM. This CDR3 has 15 residues. CDR3 nucleotide sequence: TGTGCCAGCAGTTTTTCGGACAGGGACAATCAGCCCCAGCATTTT. Translated, it gives CASSFSDRDNQPQHF.

The chain couples TRBV18 to TRBJ2-7, with a tentative D call TRBD1 (6 bases). The CDR3 consists of 15 residues. CDR1 and CDR2 (germline): KGHSH, LQKENI. Trimming left V 6 bases short and J 0 bases short, with 15 bases between. The CDR3 loop is CASSTRTVSSYEQYF. DNA of the CDR3: TGTGCCAGCTCCACACGGACAGTCAGCTCCTACGAGCAGTACTTC.

V is TRBV5-4 and J is TRBJ1-1; 7 bases agree with TRBD1. From germline, CDR1 is SGHNT and CDR2 YYREEE (reference sequence). The CDR3 runs to 15 residues. V lost 7 bases and J lost 5; bases outside the gene matches: 14. The CDR3 nucleotides are TGTGCCAGCGGCCGACAGGGCAGGGGGGAGACTGAAGCTTTCTTT. Its protein is CASGRQGRGETEAFF.

This clone was detected only a few times. The rearrangement uses TRBV2 and TRBJ1-2; weak D call: TRBD1 (6 bases). V shed 6 bases and J shed 5 bases, with 10 bases lying between them. CDR1 and CDR2 from the germline V gene are SNHLY and FYNNEI. The CDR3 loop spans 12 amino acids. The CDR3 DNA is TGTGCCAGCAGGGGACAATCGTATGGCTACACCTTC. It translates to CASRGQSYGYTF.

This clone came up once. The chain combines TRBV9 with TRBJ1-3; no reliable D call. The CDR3 extends over 15 amino acids. Trimming pared 3 bases from V and 0 bases from J, leaving 10 bases between. CDR1 SGDLS and CDR2 YYNGEE come from the germline V gene. The chain's CDR3 is CASSASPSSGNTIYF. The DNA of the CDR3 is TGTGCCAGCAGCGCCAGTCCCAGCTCTGGAAACACCATATATTTT. Variable domain in full (rest from reference TRBV9 and TRBJ1-3): DSGVTQTPKHLITATGQRVTLRCSPRSGDLSVYWYQQSLDQGLQFLIQYYNGEERAKGNILERFSAQQFPDLHSELNLSSLELGDSALYFCASSASPSSGNTIYFGEGSWLTVV.

This chain connects TRBV6-5 to TRBJ1-1, with a tentative D call TRBD1 (6 bases). V was shortened by 5 bases and J by 1 base, with 14 bases between the two germline ends. CDR1 is MNHEY and CDR2 is SVGAGI in the germline V gene. The CDR3 is 15 amino acids. As DNA, the CDR3 is TGTGCCAGCAGTATCCTCAGGGGAAGGAACACTGAAGCTTTCTTT. Protein sequence: CASSILRGRNTEAFF.

The chain carries TRBV4-3 and TRBJ2-1; D may be TRBD2 (5 bases). Looked up from germline, CDR1 is LGHNA and CDR2 is YSLEER. The CDR3 loop spans 17 amino acids. V was clipped by 0 bases and J by 0 bases, with 12 bases between them. CDR3 in DNA: TGCGCCAGCAGCCAAGACTGGAGCGGTCGCTCCTACAATGAGCAGTTCTTC. Translating it yields CASSQDWSGRSYNEQFF.

Comment on this clone: The junction shows a germline mismatch at one end, possibly a read error. V and J are TRBV28 and TRBJ2-7, with D perhaps matching TRBD1 (6 bases). Germline V gene lookup returns CDR1 MDHEN and CDR2 SYDVKM. The CDR3 consists of 13 residues. This CDR3 reads CASSRSGVLDFRF. The CDR3 nucleotides are TGTGCCAGCAGTCGATCAGGGGTTCTAGACTTTCGTTTC.

The V gene is TRBV4-1, the J gene TRBJ2-5, with 9 bases fitting TRBD2. This CDR3 is built from 16 residues. J lost 2 bases, V lost 3 bases, and 7 bases had no gene match. Germline V gene lookup returns CDR1 MGHRA and CDR2 YSYEKL. CDR3 in DNA: TGCGCCAGCAGCCAGAGAGGGACTAGCTATCAAGAGACCCAGTACTTC. Translated, it gives CASSQRGTSYQETQYF.

This chain joins TRBV19 and TRBJ2-3; 12 nucleotides align to TRBD2. J lost 3 bases, V lost 6 bases, and 4 bases had no gene match. CDR1 LNHDA and CDR2 SQIVND come from the germline V gene (reference sequence). The CDR3 is made up of 15 amino acids. CDR3 DNA: TGTGCCAGTAGCCGACTAGCGGGAGTTACAGATACGCAGTATTTT. It codes for CASSRLAGVTDTQYF.

The V gene is TRBV2, the J gene TRBJ2-2, with 8 bases identical to TRBD2. The CDR3 consists of 15 residues. The germline gives CDR1 SNHLY, CDR2 FYNNEI. After removal of 8 bases from V and 5 bases from J, the junction contained 10 bases not matched to a gene. In DNA, the CDR3 is TGTGCCAGCCGAGGCACACGGGGGGGGACCGGGGAGCTGTTTTTT. This encodes CASRGTRGGTGELFF.

V is TRBV5-8 and J is TRBJ2-2, with D unclear. V was pared by 4 bases and J by 0 bases, with 10 bases between. CDR3 length: 15 residues. Germline values: CDR1 SGHTS, CDR2 YDEGEE. The CDR3 DNA is TGTGCCAGCAGCCCAGGCTGGTCGAACACCGGGGAGCTGTTTTTT. Its translation is CASSPGWSNTGELFF.

This clone was seen more than once but under ten times. V is TRBV7-2 and J is TRBJ1-5; 7 bases line up with TRBD1. The ends lost 4 bases at V and 7 bases at J; junction bases unmatched: 7. In germline, CDR1 is SGHTA, CDR2 FQGNSA. The CDR3 is 14 residues long. CDR3: CASSSGQNWQPQHF. DNA of the CDR3: TGTGCCAGCAGCTCGGGACAGAATTGGCAGCCCCAGCATTTT.

The chain combines TRBV10-2 with TRBJ2-1; 9 nucleotides align to TRBD2. There are 14 residues in the CDR3. Germline-derived CDR1 and CDR2 are WSHSY and SAAADI. Unmatched junction bases numbered 2, after V lost 4 bases and J lost 4 bases. The CDR3 DNA follows: TGCGCCAGCAGTGCGGCGGGAGGGTACAATGAGCAGTTCTTC. Translated: CASSAAGGYNEQFF.

V gene TRBV28 combines with J gene TRBJ1-1; tentatively, D is TRBD1 (5 bases). V was trimmed by 5 bases and J by 0 bases, leaving 25 bases between them. Per germline, CDR1 MDHEN and CDR2 SYDVKM. The CDR3 sequence is 19 residues long. This CDR3 is CASSPRGYGLRIMNTEAFF. The CDR3 DNA sequence: TGTGCCAGCAGTCCTAGGGGTTATGGGTTACGGATTATGAACACTGAAGCTTTCTTT.

The chain is built from TRBV2 and TRBJ1-2; 7 nucleotides match TRBD1. This CDR3 has 13 residues. CDR1 SNHLY and CDR2 FYNNEI come from the germline V gene. V trimming: 3 bases; J trimming: 4 bases; junction bases outside the gene matches: 2. The CDR3 region is CASSETGSYGYTF. CDR3 sequence (DNA): TGTGCCAGCAGTGAGACAGGGAGCTATGGCTACACCTTC. Complete variable domain (other parts from reference TRBV2 and TRBJ1-2): EPEVTQTPSHQVTQMGQEVILRCVPISNHLYFYWYRQILGQKVEFLVSFYNNEISEKSEIFDDQFSVERPDGSNFTLKIRSTKLEDSAMYFCASSETGSYGYTFGSGTRLTVV.

This chain uses TRBV7-9 with TRBJ2-7; the match to TRBD1 covers 7 bases. The CDR3 is made up of 14 amino acids. Germline V gene sequence: CDR1 SEHNR, CDR2 FQNEAQ (reference sequence). V was pared by 2 bases and J by 5 bases, with 6 bases of the junction left unmatched. DNA of the CDR3: TGTGCCAGCAGCTTACGGACAGGATTGCACGAGCAGTACTTC. This encodes CASSLRTGLHEQYF.

The genes are TRBV11-3 and TRBJ2-7; 8 bases line up with TRBD2. There are 15 residues in the CDR3. Germline V gives CDR1 SGHNT, CDR2 YENEEA. Losses at the gene ends were 1 base for V and 2 bases for J; bases not matched to a gene: 4. The CDR3 DNA reads TGTGCCAGCAGCTTAGGGATAGCGGGGACCTACGAGCAGTACTTC. Its translation: CASSLGIAGTYEQYF.

In this sample, this clone turned up a few times. The chain recombines TRBV7-3 with TRBJ1-1, with D possibly being TRBD1 (6 bases). This CDR3 comprises 13 residues. Germline lookup yields CDR1 SGHTA and CDR2 FQGTGA. V shed 5 bases and J shed 7 bases, with 14 bases lying between them. CDR3 DNA: TGTGCCAGCAGCCCACAGGGTTCGGATGAAGCTTTCTTT. Translation gives CASSPQGSDEAFF. Full variable domain (missing parts from reference TRBV7-3 and TRBJ1-1): GAGVSQTPSNKVTEKGKYVELRCDPISGHTALYWYRQSLGQGPEFLIYFQGTGAADDSGLPNDRFFAVRPEGSVSTLKIQRTERGDSAVYLCASSPQGSDEAFFGQGTRLTVV.

This clone turned up a few times. The chain combines TRBV2 with TRBJ1-3, with D possibly TRBD1 on 6 matching bases. The CDR3 extends over 15 amino acids. Germline V gene lookup returns CDR1 SNHLY and CDR2 FYNNEI. Trimming cost V 6 bases and J 0 bases, with 12 bases left between them. The CDR3 loop reads CASRAGVFSGNTIYF. CDR3 nucleotide sequence: TGTGCCAGCAGGGCAGGGGTATTCTCTGGAAACACCATATATTTT.

The chain has TRBV19 and TRBJ1-5; no clear D gene. The CDR3 sequence is 15 residues long. The germline V gene has CDR1 LNHDA and CDR2 SQIVND (reference sequence). Trimming removed 5 bases at V and 2 bases at J, with 13 bases between. The CDR3 spells CASSLPKNRNQPQHF. For the CDR3, the DNA is TGTGCCAGTAGTCTTCCTAAGAACCGCAATCAGCCCCAGCATTTT.